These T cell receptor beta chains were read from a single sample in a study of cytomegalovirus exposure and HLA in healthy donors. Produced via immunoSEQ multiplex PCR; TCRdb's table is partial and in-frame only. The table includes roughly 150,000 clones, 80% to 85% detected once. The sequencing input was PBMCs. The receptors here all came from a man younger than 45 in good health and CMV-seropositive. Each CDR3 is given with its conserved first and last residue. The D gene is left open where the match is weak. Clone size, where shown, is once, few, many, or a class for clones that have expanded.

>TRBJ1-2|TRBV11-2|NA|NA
CASSPGGTDAFEYGYTF
TGTGCCAGCAGCCCGGGCGGGACGGATGCTTTTGAGTATGGCTACACCTTC
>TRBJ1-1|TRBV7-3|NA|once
CASSSQGFAEAFF
TGTGCCAGCAGCTCGCAGGGGTTCGCTGAAGCTTTCTTT
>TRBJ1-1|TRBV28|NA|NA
CASSLIPGTSSMNTEAFF
TGTGCCAGCAGTTTGATCCCCGGGACAAGTTCGATGAACACTGAAGCTTTCTTT
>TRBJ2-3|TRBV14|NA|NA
CASSKDQFSRERPDTQYF
TGTGCCAGCAGCAAGGACCAATTTTCCCGGGAGCGTCCGGATACGCAGTATTTT
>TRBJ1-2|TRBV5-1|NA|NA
CASSLEPGNYGYTF
TGCGCCAGCAGCTTGGAGCCGGGTAACTATGGCTACACCTTC
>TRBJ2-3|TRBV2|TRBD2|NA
CASMASGGSTQYF
TGTGCCAGCATGGCTAGCGGGGGAAGTACGCAGTATTTT
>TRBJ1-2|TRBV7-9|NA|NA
CASGAGTNGIYGYTF
TGTGCCAGCGGTGCCGGGACTAACGGTATATACGGCTACACCTTC
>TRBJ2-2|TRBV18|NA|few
CASSAGWAGNTGELFF
TGTGCCAGCTCCGCGGGTTGGGCCGGGAACACCGGGGAGCTGTTTTTT
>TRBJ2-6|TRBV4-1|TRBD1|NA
CASSQGRTGTGANVLTF
TGCGCCAGCAGCCAAGGAAGGACAGGGACTGGGGCCAACGTCCTGACTTTC
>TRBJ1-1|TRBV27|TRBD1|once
CASRGDRGKAFF
TGTGCCAGCAGGGGGGACAGGGGGAAAGCTTTCTTT
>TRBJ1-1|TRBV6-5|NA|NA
CASISLAGATEAFF
TGTGCCAGCATCTCCCTGGCAGGGGCCACTGAAGCTTTCTTT
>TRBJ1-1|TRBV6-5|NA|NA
CASRKDRNTEAFF
TGTGCCAGCAGAAAAGACAGGAACACTGAAGCTTTCTTT
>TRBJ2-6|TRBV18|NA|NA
CASSLDIYGANVLTF
TGTGCCAGCTCACTTGACATATATGGGGCCAACGTCCTGACTTTC
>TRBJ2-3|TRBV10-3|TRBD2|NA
CATARTSGGGSTQYF
TGTGCCACGGCTAGGACTAGCGGGGGAGGAAGTACGCAGTATTTT
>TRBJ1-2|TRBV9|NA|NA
CASSPPHGDNYGYTF
TGTGCCAGCAGCCCACCCCACGGGGATAACTATGGCTACACCTTC
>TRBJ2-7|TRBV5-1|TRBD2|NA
CASSDPGGSEEQYF
TGCGCCAGCAGCGACCCTGGCGGGAGCGAAGAGCAGTACTTC
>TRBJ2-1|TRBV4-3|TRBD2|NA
CASSQTSGVPNEQFF
TGCGCCAGCAGCCAGACTAGCGGGGTTCCCAATGAGCAGTTCTTC
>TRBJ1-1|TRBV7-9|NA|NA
CASSLGGAQGRAFF
TGTGCCAGCAGCTTAGGCGGGGCCCAAGGTAGGGCTTTCTTT
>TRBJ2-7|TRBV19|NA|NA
CASSILVDAPEQYF
TGTGCCAGTAGTATACTAGTAGACGCACCCGAGCAGTACTTC
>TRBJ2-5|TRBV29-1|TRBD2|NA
CSVAGLAGIQETQYF
TGCAGCGTTGCGGGACTAGCGGGGATCCAAGAGACCCAGTACTTC
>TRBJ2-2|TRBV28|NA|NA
CASSMGGIYTGELFF
TGTGCCAGCAGTATGGGCGGGATATACACCGGGGAGCTGTTTTTT
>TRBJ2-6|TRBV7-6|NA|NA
CASSFPGANVLTF
TGTGCCAGCAGCTTCCCAGGGGCCAACGTCCTGACTTTC
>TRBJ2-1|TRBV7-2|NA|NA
CASSLLGGVLGQFF
TGTGCCAGCAGCCTACTAGGGGGGGTACTGGGGCAGTTCTTC
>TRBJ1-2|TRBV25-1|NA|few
CASSEGPLAGYTF
TGTGCCAGCAGTGAGGGACCTCTAGCGGGCTACACCTTC
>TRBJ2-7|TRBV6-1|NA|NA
CASTYLTYEQYF
TGTGCCAGCACCTACTTAACCTACGAGCAGTACTTC
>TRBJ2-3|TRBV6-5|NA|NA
CASSLRDGTQYF
TGTGCCAGCAGTCTGCGGGACGGGACGCAGTATTTT
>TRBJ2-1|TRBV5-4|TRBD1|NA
CASSLGTGRRNEQFF
TGTGCCAGCAGCCTTGGGACAGGGAGGCGCAATGAGCAGTTCTTC
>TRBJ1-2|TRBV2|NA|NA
CASRAGTLYGYTF
TGTGCCAGCAGGGCTGGGACACTCTATGGCTACACCTTC
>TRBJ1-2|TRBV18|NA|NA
CASSSDRNYGYTF
TGTGCCAGCTCATCGGACAGAAACTATGGCTACACCTTC
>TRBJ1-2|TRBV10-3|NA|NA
CATTYSPQGGQNGYTF
TGTGCCACAACATATAGCCCTCAGGGAGGGCAAAATGGCTACACCTTC
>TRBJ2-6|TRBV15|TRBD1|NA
CATSGNRGAGANVLTF
TGTGCCACCAGCGGTAACAGGGGTGCTGGGGCCAACGTCCTGACTTTC
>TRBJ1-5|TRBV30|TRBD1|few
CAWAVGRGPYQPQHF
TGTGCCTGGGCAGTGGGAAGGGGGCCGTATCAGCCCCAGCATTTT
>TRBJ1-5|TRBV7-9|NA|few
CASSLNAADQPQHF
TGTGCCAGCAGCTTAAACGCAGCGGATCAGCCCCAGCATTTT
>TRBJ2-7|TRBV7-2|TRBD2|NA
CASSFWTSEEQYF
TGTGCCAGCAGCTTTTGGACTAGCGAAGAGCAGTACTTC
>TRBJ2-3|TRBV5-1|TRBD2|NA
CASDEGTSGTDTQYF
TGCGCCAGCGATGAAGGGACTAGCGGGACAGATACGCAGTATTTT
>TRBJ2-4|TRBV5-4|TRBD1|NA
CASSLQGAKNIQYF
TGTGCCAGCAGCTTACAGGGGGCCAAAAACATTCAGTACTTC
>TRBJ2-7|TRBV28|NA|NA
CASISPLGRGYEQYF
TGTGCCAGCATATCCCCCCTGGGCAGGGGCTACGAGCAGTACTTC
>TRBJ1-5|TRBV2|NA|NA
CASSEQQVPTQPQHF
TGTGCCAGCAGTGAACAGCAGGTGCCAACACAGCCCCAGCATTTT
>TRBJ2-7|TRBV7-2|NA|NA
CASSLRTNPSYEQYF
TGTGCCAGCAGCTTAAGGACTAACCCTTCCTACGAGCAGTACTTC
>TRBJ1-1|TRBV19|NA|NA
CASSPSSQGPTEAFF
TGTGCCAGTAGTCCCTCTTCCCAGGGGCCCACTGAAGCTTTCTTT
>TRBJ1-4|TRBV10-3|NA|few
CAITGQLNEKLFF
TGTGCCATCACAGGACAGCTAAATGAAAAACTGTTTTTT
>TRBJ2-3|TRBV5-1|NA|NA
CASSLSPNADTQYF
TGCGCCAGCAGCTTGTCGCCTAATGCAGATACGCAGTATTTT
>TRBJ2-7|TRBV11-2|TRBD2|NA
CASSIQRGSSYEQYF
TGTGCCAGCAGCATCCAGCGGGGTAGCTCCTACGAGCAGTACTTC
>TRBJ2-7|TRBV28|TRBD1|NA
CASKLQGAYEQYF
TGTGCCAGCAAGCTACAGGGGGCCTACGAGCAGTACTTC
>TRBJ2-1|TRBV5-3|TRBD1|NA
CARSQDRGGLTGSYNEQFF
TGTGCCAGAAGCCAAGACAGGGGAGGTCTTACAGGGTCCTACAATGAGCAGTTCTTC
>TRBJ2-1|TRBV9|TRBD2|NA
CASSVVAGGPGPYNEQFF
TGTGCCAGCAGCGTAGTAGCGGGGGGGCCGGGACCCTACAATGAGCAGTTCTTC
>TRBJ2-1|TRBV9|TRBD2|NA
CASSAGLAGNNEQFF
TGTGCCAGCAGCGCCGGACTAGCGGGGAACAATGAGCAGTTCTTC
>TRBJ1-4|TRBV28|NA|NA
CASSSIGLANEKLFF
TGTGCCAGCAGTTCTATCGGGTTGGCTAATGAAAAACTGTTTTTT
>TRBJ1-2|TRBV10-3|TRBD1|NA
CAIGTQGKEGYTF
TGTGCCATCGGAACACAGGGGAAGGAAGGCTACACCTTC
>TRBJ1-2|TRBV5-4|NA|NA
CASNNRANYGYTF
TGTGCCAGCAATAACAGGGCTAACTATGGCTACACCTTC
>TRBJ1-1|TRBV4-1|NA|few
CASSQVSGAAFF
TGCGCCAGCAGCCAAGTATCTGGGGCAGCTTTCTTT
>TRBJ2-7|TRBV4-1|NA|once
CASSQNGISYEQYF
TGCGCCAGCAGCCAAAACGGGATTTCCTACGAGCAGTACTTC
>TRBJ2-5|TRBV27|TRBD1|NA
CASSSRTGSGETQYF
TGTGCCAGCAGTTCCAGGACAGGGAGTGGAGAGACCCAGTACTTC